A selection of T cell receptor beta chains follows, all from one sample in a study of T cells after yellow fever vaccination. Each CDR3 protein gets one entry after TCRdb re-called the 5' RACE reads with MiXCR. The repertoire consists of under 700,000 distinct CDR3 sequences, with 17% occurring once and the leading ten covering roughly 17%. The material sequenced was PBMCs, taken 5 days after the first yellow fever vaccination. The receptors shown here come from a man aged 18 to 30 who received the YFV17D yellow fever vaccine. The CDR3 runs from the conserved cysteine through the conserved F or W. A D gene is named only where the DNA matches it firmly. Expanded clones get a size class; other rows say once, few or many, or leave the size out.

few TRBJ2-1 NA TRBV11-3 TGTGCCAGCAGCCCCCGGGACACCATCTACAATGAGCAGTTCTTC CASSPRDTIYNEQFF
few TRBJ2-2 NA TRBV5-1 TGCGCCAGCAGCCGGCGAAGCCCGGCGACCGGGGAGCTGTTTTTT CASSRRSPATGELFF
few TRBJ2-3 NA TRBV20-1 TGCAGTGCTAGAGTAGACGGGTCAGATACGCAGTATTTT CSARVDGSDTQYF
NA TRBJ2-3 NA TRBV20-1 TGCAGTGCCGGACGGACGAGGACAGATACGCAGTATTTT CSAGRTRTDTQYF
few TRBJ2-3 NA TRBV7-3 TGTGCCAGCAGCCCAATCGGGGGAAGGGGAGATACGCAGTATTTT CASSPIGGRGDTQYF
few TRBJ1-1 NA TRBV3-1 TGTGCCAGCATCAAATCCGACACACACACTGAAGCTTTCTTT CASIKSDTHTEAFF
few TRBJ1-4 NA TRBV11-2 TGTGCCAGCAGTCGCGTCTGGGGCTTGGATGAAAAACTGTTTTTT CASSRVWGLDEKLFF
NA TRBJ2-5 TRBD2 TRBV6-1 TGTGCCAGCAGTGTCCGGACTAGGTCCCAAGAGACCCAGTACTTC CASSVRTRSQETQYF
NA TRBJ2-1 NA TRBV2 TGTGCCAGCAGTGAAGTTAGCGGAGGGCTTTACTACAATGAGCAGTTCTTC CASSEVSGGLYYNEQFF
few TRBJ2-2 TRBD2 TRBV4-2 TGTGCCAGCAGACTAGCGGGGGCGAACACCGGGGAGCTGTTTTTT CASRLAGANTGELFF
few TRBJ2-1 TRBD1 TRBV4-2 TGTGCCAGCAGGCGATTCCGGGACAGTTACAATGAGCAGTTCTTC CASRRFRDSYNEQFF
NA TRBJ2-1 NA TRBV12-3/TRBV12-4 TGTGCCAGTCAAAGGGGGACGGAGGGAGGTTCCTACAATGAGCAGTTCTTC CASQRGTEGGSYNEQFF
NA TRBJ2-5 TRBD1 TRBV4-1 TGCGCCAGCAGCCGACAGGGTTTTGAGACCCAGTACTTC CASSRQGFETQYF
few TRBJ2-1 TRBD2 TRBV4-3 TGCGCCAGCAGCCAAGATCTGCGGGGGGAGGAGCAGTTCTTC CASSQDLRGEEQFF
NA TRBJ2-3 NA TRBV20-1 TGCAGTGCTAGGAACCCAGGGGGGAGTGGAGATACGCAGTATTTT CSARNPGGSGDTQYF
few TRBJ2-2 NA TRBV6-1 TGTGCCAGCAGTACGGCGGGGACCCCCGGGGAGCTGTTTTTT CASSTAGTPGELFF
NA TRBJ2-6 NA TRBV6-5 TGTGCCAGCAGTTCTCTCATGATCTCTGGGGCCAACGTCCTGACTTTC CASSSLMISGANVLTF
NA TRBJ2-1 TRBD2 TRBV4-3 TGCGCCAGCAGCCAAGATTTAGCTAGCGGGGGGGGTAATGAGCAGTTCTTC CASSQDLASGGGNEQFF
NA TRBJ2-1 NA TRBV6-2/TRBV6-3 TGTGCCATCTCACAGGGATACTCCTACAATGAGCAGTTCTTC CAISQGYSYNEQFF
NA TRBJ2-1 TRBD2 TRBV4-2 TGTGCCAGCAGCCAAGCGGTCGCTAGCGGGGGGCTCAGCTCCTACAATGAGCAGTTCTTC CASSQAVASGGLSSYNEQFF
NA TRBJ2-5 TRBD1 TRBV5-5 TGTGCCAGCAGCTTTGACAGGGGAAGGGAGACCCAGTACTTC CASSFDRGRETQYF
few TRBJ2-3 NA TRBV18 TGTGCCAGCTCACCACGGCCACGGGGAGCAAACACAGATACGCAGTATTTT CASSPRPRGANTDTQYF
NA TRBJ2-5 NA TRBV4-3 TGCGCCAGCAGCCAAGAACGCCGGGCCGCGGGACAAGAGACCCAGTACTTC CASSQERRAAGQETQYF
few TRBJ2-1 NA TRBV20-1 TGCAGTGCTGGGCCCGGGGGGCTAGACCAGCAGTTCTTC CSAGPGGLDQQFF
NA TRBJ1-1 NA TRBV29-1 TGCAGCGCCCTGGGCGGGATTGAAGCTTTCTTT CSALGGIEAFF
many TRBJ1-1 NA TRBV5-1 TGCGCCAGCAGCTGGGGGGTGAACACTGAAGCTTTCTTT CASSWGVNTEAFF
few TRBJ1-1 NA TRBV18 TGTGCCAGCTCAACAGATTCGAACACTGAAGCTTTCTTT CASSTDSNTEAFF
NA TRBJ1-1 TRBD1 TRBV4-1 TGCGCCAGCAGCCATCCGACAGGGATAGGGACTGAAGCTTTCTTT CASSHPTGIGTEAFF
few TRBJ1-1 NA TRBV9 TGTGCCAGCAGCGTAACAGGGACCACTGAAGCTTTCTTT CASSVTGTTEAFF
many TRBJ1-5 NA TRBV6-2/TRBV6-3 TGTGCCAGCAGCCGGGGAAATAGCAATCAGCCCCAGCATTTT CASSRGNSNQPQHF
few TRBJ2-3 NA TRBV5-1 TGCGCCAGCAGCTTGGCCGACCGAGCAAGCACAGATACGCAGTATTTT CASSLADRASTDTQYF
few TRBJ2-5 NA TRBV7-3 TGTGCCAGCAGCGACGACAGTCAAGAGACCCAGTACTTC CASSDDSQETQYF
NA TRBJ1-2 TRBD1 TRBV6-2/TRBV6-3 TGTGCCAGCAGTCGCCAGGGACAGGGTTTTTACGGCTACACCTTC CASSRQGQGFYGYTF
NA TRBJ2-5 TRBD1 TRBV25-1 TGTGCCAGCACCCCCGAAGGAAAGCCGGGACAGGGGGTTGAAGAGACCCAGTACTTC CASTPEGKPGQGVEETQYF
few TRBJ2-5 NA TRBV5-1 TGCGCCAGCAGCTTCGGCACCTTGGGGGAGACCCAGTACTTC CASSFGTLGETQYF
NA TRBJ2-7 NA TRBV7-9 TGTGCCAGCAGCTTAGTTGAGGCAGGTTCTACCGAGCAGTACTTC CASSLVEAGSTEQYF
NA TRBJ2-7 NA TRBV3-1 TGTGCCAGCAGCCAAGAAGCCTACATCCCCTACGAGCAGTACTTC CASSQEAYIPYEQYF
few TRBJ2-7 NA TRBV25-1 TGTGCCAGCAGTGAATCCAAGCAACAGAACTACGAGCAGTACTTC CASSESKQQNYEQYF
NA TRBJ2-3 NA TRBV29-1 TGCAGCGTTCCTTGGGATACGCAGTATTTT CSVPWDTQYF
NA TRBJ2-3 NA TRBV29-1 TGCAGCGTTGAGACGGCGGTGAGCACAGATACGCAGTATTTT CSVETAVSTDTQYF
few TRBJ2-1 TRBD2 TRBV9 TGTGCCAGCAGCGTCGGGACTACCAATGAGCAGTTCTTC CASSVGTTNEQFF
NA TRBJ2-7 NA TRBV7-9 TGTGCCAGCAGCGAACGCTACGAGCAGTACTTC CASSERYEQYF
NA TRBJ2-3 NA TRBV29-1 TGCAGCGGAATGGGGGCGCTTAGAGATACGCAGTATTTT CSGMGALRDTQYF
few TRBJ2-4 NA TRBV11-2 TGTGCCAGCAGCTTAGGTCTGAGGGACATTCAGTACTTC CASSLGLRDIQYF
NA TRBJ2-2 NA TRBV29-1 TGCAGCGCACAGAACACCGGGGAGCTGTTTTTT CSAQNTGELFF
NA TRBJ2-1 NA TRBV5-4 TGTGCCAGCAGCTTCCTTGGTAGCGATGAGCAGTTCTTC CASSFLGSDEQFF
many TRBJ2-7 TRBD2 TRBV5-1 TGCGCCAGCAGCTTGGTAGCGGGATCCTACGAGCAGTACTTC CASSLVAGSYEQYF
few TRBJ1-6 TRBD1 TRBV5-1 TGCGCCAGCAGCCTCCCAACAGGGGGCAATTCACCCCTCCACTTT CASSLPTGGNSPLHF
NA TRBJ2-3 TRBD2 TRBV6-2/TRBV6-3 TGTGCCAGCAGCAACCGGGACTATTCAGATACGCAGTATTTT CASSNRDYSDTQYF
NA TRBJ2-7 NA TRBV11-3 TGTGCCAGCAGCTTAGATGTTGCCCCGTACTACGAGCAGTACTTC CASSLDVAPYYEQYF